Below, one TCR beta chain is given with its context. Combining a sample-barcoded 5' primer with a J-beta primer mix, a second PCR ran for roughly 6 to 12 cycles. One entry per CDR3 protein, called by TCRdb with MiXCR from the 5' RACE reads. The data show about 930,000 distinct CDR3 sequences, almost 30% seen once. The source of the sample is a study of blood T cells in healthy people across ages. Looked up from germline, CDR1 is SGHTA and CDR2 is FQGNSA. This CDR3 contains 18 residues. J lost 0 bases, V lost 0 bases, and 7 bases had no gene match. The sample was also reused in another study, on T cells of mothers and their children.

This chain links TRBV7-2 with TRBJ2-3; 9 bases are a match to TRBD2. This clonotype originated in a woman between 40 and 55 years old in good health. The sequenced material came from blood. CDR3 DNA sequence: TGTGCCAGCAGCTTAGCGCGGGTAGCGGGGGCTAGCACAGATACGCAGTATTTT. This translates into CASSLARVAGASTDTQYF.